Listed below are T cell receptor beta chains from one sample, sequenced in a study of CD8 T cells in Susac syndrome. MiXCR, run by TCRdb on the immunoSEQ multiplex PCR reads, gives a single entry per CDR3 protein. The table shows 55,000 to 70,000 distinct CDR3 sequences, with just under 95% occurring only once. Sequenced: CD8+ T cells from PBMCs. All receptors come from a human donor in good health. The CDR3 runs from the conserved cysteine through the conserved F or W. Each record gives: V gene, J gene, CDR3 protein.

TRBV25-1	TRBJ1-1	CASSESGRDTEAFF
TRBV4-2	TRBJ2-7	CASSQGVGISYEQYF
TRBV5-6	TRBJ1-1	CASSSTRNTEAFF
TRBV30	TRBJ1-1	CAWSEAGFTEAFF
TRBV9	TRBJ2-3	CASSTGQGAIDTQYF
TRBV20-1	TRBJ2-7	CSARAGGIAYEQYF
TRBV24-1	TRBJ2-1	CATSDAPGNNEQFF
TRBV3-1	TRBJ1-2	CASSHEALNYGYTF
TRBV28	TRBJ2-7	CASSLMAGRFYEQYF
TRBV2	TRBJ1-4	CASSRGRTTNEKLFF